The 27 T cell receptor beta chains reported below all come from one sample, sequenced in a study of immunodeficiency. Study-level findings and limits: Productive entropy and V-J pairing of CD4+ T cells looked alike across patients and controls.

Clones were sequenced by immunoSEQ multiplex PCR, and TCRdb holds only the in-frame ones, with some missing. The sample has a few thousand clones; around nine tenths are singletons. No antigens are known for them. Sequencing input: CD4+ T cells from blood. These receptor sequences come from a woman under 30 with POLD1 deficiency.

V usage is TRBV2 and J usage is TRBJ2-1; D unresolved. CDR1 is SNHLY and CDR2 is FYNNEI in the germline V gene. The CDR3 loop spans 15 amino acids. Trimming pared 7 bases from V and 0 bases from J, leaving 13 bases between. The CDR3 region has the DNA TGTGCCAGCAATACCCAGAGACGCTCCTACAATGAGCAGTTCTTC. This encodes CASNTQRRSYNEQFF.

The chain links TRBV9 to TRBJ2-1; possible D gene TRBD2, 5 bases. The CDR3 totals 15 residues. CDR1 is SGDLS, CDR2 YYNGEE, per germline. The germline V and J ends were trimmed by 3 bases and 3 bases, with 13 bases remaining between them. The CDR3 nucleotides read TGTGCCAGCAGCGAGCGGCCCACCCACTACAATGAGCAGTTCTTC. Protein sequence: CASSERPTHYNEQFF.

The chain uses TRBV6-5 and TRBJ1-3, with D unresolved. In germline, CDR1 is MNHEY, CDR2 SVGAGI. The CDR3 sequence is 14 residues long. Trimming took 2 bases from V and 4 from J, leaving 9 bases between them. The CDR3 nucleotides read TGTGCCAGCAGTTACGCCCGACGGGGAAACACCATATATTTT. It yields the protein CASSYARRGNTIYF.

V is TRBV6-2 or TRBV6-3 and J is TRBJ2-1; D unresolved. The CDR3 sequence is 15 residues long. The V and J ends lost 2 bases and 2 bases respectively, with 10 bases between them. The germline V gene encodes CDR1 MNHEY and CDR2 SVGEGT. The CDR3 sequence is CASSYAARTYNEQFF. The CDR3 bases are TGTGCCAGCAGTTACGCCGCGAGAACCTACAATGAGCAGTTCTTC.

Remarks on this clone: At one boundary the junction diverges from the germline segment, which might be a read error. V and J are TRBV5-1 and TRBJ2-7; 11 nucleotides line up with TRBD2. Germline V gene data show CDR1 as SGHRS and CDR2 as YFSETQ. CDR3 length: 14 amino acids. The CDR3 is CASSTSGGTYQQYF. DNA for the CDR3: TGCGCCAGCAGCACTAGCGGGGGCACCTACCAGCAGTACTTC.

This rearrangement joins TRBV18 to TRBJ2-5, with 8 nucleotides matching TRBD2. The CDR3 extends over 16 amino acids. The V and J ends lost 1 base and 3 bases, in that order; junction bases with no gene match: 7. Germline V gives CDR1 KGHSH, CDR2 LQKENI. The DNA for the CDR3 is TGTGCCAGCTCACCACGGATAGCGGGAAGGGAAGAGACCCAGTACTTC. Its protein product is CASSPRIAGREETQYF. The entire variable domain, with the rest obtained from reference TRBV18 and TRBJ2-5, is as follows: NAGVMQNPRHLVRRRGQEARLRCSPMKGHSHVYWYRQLPEEGLKFMVYLQKENIIDESGMPKERFSAEFPKEGPSILRIQQVVRGDSAAYFCASSPRIAGREETQYFGPGTRLLVL.

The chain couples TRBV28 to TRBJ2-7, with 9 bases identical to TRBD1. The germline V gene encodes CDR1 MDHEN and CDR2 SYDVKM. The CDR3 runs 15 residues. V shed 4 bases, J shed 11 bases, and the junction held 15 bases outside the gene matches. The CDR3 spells CASSSTSRTGAGEYF. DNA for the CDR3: TGTGCCAGCAGTTCCACCTCTCGGACAGGGGCGGGCGAGTACTTC.

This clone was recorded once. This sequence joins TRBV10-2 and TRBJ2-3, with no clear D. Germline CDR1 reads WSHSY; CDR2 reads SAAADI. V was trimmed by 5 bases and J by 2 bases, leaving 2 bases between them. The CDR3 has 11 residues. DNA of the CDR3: TGCGCCAGCAGTTTCACAGATACGCAGTATTTT. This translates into CASSFTDTQYF.

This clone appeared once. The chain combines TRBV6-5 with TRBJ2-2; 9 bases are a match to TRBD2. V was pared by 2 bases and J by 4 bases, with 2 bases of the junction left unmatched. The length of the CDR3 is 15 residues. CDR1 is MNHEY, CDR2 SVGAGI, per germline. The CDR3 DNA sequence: TGTGCCAGCAGTTACAGAGCGGGAGGCACCGGGGAGCTGTTTTTT. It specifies CASSYRAGGTGELFF.

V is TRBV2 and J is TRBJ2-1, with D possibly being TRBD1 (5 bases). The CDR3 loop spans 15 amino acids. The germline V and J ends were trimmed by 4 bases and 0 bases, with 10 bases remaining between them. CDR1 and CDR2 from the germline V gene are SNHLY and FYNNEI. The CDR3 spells CASSGGVRSYNEQFF. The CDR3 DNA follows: TGTGCCAGCAGTGGGGGCGTTCGCTCCTACAATGAGCAGTTCTTC.

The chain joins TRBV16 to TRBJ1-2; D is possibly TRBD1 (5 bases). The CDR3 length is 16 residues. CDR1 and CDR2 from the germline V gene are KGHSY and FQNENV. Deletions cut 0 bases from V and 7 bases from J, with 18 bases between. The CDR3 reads CASSQSIGAAMGGYTF. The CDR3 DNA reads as TGTGCCAGCAGCCAATCGATAGGGGCCGCCATGGGTGGCTACACCTTC.

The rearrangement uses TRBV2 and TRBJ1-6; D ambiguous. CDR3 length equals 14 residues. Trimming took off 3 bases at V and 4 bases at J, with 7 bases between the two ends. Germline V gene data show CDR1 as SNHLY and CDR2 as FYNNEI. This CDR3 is CASSDRSYNSPLHF. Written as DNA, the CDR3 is TGTGCCAGCAGTGACAGGTCGTATAATTCACCCCTCCACTTT. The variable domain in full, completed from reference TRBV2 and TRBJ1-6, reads EPEVTQTPSHQVTQMGQEVILRCVPISNHLYFYWYRQILGQKVEFLVSFYNNEISEKSEIFDDQFSVERPDGSNFTLKIRSTKLEDSAMYFCASSDRSYNSPLHFGNGTRLTVT.

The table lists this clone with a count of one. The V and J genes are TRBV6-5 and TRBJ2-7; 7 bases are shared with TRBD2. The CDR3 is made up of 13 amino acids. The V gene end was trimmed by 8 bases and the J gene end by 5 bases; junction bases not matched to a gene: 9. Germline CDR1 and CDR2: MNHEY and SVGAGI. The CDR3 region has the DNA TGTGCCAGCGGTCCCAGGGCGGGGGACGAGCAGTACTTC. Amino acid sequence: CASGPRAGDEQYF.

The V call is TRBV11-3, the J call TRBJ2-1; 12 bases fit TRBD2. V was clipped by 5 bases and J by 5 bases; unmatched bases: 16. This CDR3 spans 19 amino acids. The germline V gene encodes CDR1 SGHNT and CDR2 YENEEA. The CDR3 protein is CASSPSGLAGPVGNNEQFF. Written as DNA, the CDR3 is TGTGCCAGCAGCCCCTCAGGACTAGCGGGACCTGTAGGCAACAATGAGCAGTTCTTC.

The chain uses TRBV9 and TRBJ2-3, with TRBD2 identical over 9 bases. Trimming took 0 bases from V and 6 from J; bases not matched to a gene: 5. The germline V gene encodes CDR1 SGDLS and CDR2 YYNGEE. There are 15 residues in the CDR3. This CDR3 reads CASSVGSGSADTQYF. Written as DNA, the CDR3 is TGTGCCAGCAGCGTAGGTAGCGGGAGTGCGGATACGCAGTATTTT.

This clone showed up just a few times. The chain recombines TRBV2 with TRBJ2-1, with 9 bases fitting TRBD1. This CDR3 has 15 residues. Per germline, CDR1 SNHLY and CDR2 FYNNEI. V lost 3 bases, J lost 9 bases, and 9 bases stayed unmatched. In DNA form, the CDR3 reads TGTGCCAGCAGTGAGGTCAGGGACAGGGCTGGTGAGCAGTTCTTC. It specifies CASSEVRDRAGEQFF.

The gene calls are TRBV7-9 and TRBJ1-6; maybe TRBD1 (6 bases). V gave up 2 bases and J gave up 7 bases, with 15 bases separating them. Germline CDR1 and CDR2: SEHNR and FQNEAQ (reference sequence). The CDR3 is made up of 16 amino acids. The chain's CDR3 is CASSLPGEGLNSPLHF. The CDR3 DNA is TGTGCCAGCAGCTTACCAGGGGAGGGACTCAATTCACCCCTCCACTTT.

The chain's CDR3 is CSAKNNNEQFF. The CDR3 DNA reads as TGCAGTGCTAAAAATAACAATGAGCAGTTCTTC. V usage is TRBV20-1 and J usage is TRBJ2-1; D unclear. Trimming took 4 bases from V and 5 from J, leaving 6 bases between them. The CDR3 length is 11 residues. From germline, CDR1 is DFQATT and CDR2 SNEGSKA (reference sequence).

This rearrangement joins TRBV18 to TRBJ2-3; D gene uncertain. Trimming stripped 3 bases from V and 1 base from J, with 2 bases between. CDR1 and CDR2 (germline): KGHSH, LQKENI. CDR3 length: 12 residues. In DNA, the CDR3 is TGTGCCAGCTCACCTGGCACAGATACGCAGTATTTT. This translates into CASSPGTDTQYF.

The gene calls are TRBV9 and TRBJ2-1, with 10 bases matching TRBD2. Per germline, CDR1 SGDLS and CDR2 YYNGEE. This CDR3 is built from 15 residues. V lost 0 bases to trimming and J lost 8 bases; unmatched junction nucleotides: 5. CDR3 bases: TGTGCCAGCAGCGTAGAGGGAGCGGGAGGGGATGAGCAGTTCTTC. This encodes CASSVEGAGGDEQFF.

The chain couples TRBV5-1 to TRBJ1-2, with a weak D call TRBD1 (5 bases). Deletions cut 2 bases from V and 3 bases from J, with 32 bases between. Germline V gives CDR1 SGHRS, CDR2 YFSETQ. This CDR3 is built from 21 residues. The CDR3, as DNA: TGCGCCAGCAGCTTCCAGGTTGTGCAGTCGGTAAGTTTTGGGGCTCACTATGGCTACACCTTC. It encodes CASSFQVVQSVSFGAHYGYTF.

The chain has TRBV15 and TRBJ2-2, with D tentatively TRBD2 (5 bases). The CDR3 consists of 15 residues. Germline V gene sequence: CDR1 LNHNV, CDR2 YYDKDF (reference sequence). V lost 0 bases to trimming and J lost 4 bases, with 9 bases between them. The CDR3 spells CATSRERTVTGELFF. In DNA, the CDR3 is TGTGCCACCAGCAGAGAACGGACTGTCACCGGGGAGCTGTTTTTT.

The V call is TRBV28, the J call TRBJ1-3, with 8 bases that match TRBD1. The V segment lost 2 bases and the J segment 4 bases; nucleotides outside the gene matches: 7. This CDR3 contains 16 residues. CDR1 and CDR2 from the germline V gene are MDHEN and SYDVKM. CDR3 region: CASSLLWTGSGNTIYF. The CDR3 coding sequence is TGTGCCAGCAGTTTACTCTGGACAGGGTCAGGAAACACCATATATTTT.

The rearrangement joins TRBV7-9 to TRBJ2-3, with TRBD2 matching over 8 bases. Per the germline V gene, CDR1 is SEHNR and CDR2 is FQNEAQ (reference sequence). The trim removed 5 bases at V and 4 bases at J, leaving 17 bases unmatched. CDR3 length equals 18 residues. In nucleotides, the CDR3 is TGTGCCAGCAGCCCGAGGAAAAGCGGGAGTGGGAGGTCAGATACGCAGTATTTT. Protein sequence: CASSPRKSGSGRSDTQYF.

The CDR3 DNA reads TGTGCCAGCAGTTACCACGGAGCTCATGACTACACCTTC. Its protein product is CASSYHGAHDYTF. This chain joins TRBV6-2 or TRBV6-3 and TRBJ1-2; D remains unclear. Between the trimmed V and J ends, which lost 2 bases and 10 bases, there was a span of 14 bases. This CDR3 is built from 13 residues. CDR1 and CDR2 from the germline V gene are MNHEY and SVGEGT.

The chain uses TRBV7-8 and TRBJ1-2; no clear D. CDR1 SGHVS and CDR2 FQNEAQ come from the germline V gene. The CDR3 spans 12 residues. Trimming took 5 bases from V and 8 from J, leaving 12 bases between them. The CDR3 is CASSREKEGYTF. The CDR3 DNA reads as TGTGCCAGCAGCCGTGAAAAGGAGGGCTACACCTTC.

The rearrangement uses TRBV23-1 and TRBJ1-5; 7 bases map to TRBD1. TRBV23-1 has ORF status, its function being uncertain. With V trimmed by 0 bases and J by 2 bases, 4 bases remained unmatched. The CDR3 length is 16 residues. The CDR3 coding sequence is TGCGCCAGCAGTCAATCGAGGGACAGCCGCAATCAGCCCCAGCATTTT. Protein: CASSQSRDSRNQPQHF.